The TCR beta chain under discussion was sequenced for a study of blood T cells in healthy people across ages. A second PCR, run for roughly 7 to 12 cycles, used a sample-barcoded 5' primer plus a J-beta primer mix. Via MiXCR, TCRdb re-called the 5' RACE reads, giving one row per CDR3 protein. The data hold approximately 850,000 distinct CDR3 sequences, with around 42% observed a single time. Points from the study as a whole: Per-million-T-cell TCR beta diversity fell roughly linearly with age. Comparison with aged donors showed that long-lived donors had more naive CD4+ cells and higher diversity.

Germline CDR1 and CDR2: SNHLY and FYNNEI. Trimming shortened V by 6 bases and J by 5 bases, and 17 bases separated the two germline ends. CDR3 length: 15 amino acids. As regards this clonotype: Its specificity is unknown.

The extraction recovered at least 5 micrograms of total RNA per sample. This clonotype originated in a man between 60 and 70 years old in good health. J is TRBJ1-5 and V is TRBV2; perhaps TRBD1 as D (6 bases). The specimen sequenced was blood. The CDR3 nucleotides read TGTGCCAGCAGAAAACAGGGAAAAGGCGATCAGCCCCAGCATTTT. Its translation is CASRKQGKGDQPQHF.